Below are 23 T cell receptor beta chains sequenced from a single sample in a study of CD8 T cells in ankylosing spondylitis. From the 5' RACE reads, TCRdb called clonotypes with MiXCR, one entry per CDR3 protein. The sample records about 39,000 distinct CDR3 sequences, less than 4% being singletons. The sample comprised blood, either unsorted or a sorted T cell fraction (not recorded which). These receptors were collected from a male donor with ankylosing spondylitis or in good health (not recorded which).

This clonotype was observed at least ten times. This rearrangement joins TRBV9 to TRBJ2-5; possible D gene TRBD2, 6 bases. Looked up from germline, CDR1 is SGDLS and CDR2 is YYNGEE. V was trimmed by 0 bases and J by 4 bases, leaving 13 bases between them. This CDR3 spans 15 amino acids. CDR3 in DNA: TGTGCCAGCAGCGTAGACTTTAGGAGGGGAGAGACCCAGTACTTC. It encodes CASSVDFRRGETQYF.

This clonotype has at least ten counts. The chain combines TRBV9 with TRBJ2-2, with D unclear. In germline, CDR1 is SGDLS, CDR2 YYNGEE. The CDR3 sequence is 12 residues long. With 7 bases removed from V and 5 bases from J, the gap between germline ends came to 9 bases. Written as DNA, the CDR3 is TGTGCCAGCTTGGGCCGAACCGGGGAGCTGTTTTTT. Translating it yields CASLGRTGELFF.

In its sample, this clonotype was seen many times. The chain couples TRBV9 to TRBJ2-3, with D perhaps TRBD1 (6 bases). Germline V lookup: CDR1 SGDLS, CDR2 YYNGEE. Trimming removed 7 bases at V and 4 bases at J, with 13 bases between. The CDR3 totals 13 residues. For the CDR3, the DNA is TGTGCCAGCGGAGACAGGTCCCCAGATACGCAGTATTTT. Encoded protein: CASGDRSPDTQYF.

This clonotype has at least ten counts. The CDR3 bases are TGTGCCAGCAGCGTAGGATGGACGGCTAACTATGGCTACACCTTC. It codes for CASSVGWTANYGYTF. The chain employs TRBV9 and TRBJ1-2; D is unresolved. The V and J ends lost 0 bases and 0 bases respectively, with 9 bases between them. This CDR3 spans 15 amino acids. Germline V gene data show CDR1 as SGDLS and CDR2 as YYNGEE.

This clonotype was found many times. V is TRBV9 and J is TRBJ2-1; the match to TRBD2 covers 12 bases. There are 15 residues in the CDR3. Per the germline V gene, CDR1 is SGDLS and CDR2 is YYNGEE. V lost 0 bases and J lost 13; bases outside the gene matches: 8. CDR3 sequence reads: CASSVVSSGGAEQFF. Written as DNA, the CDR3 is TGTGCCAGCAGCGTAGTCTCTAGCGGGGGGGCGGAACAGTTCTTC.

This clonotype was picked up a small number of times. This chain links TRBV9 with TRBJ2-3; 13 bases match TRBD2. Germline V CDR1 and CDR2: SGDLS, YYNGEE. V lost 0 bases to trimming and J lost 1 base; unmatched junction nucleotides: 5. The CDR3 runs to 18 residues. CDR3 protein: CASSVATGLAGGTDTQYF. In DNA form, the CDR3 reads TGTGCCAGCAGCGTAGCTACCGGACTAGCGGGAGGCACAGATACGCAGTATTTT.

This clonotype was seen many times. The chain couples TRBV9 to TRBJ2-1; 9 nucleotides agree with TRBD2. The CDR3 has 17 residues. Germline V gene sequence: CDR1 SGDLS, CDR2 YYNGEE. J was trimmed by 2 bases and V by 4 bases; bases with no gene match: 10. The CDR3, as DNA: TGTGCCAGCAGCACCCCCCACGCGGGAGGGCCCTACAATGAGCAGTTCTTC. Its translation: CASSTPHAGGPYNEQFF.

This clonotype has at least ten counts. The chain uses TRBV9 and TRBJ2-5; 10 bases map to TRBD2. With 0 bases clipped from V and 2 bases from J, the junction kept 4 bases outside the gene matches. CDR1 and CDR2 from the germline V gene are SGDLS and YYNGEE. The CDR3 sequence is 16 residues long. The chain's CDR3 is CASSVDPAGGQETQYF. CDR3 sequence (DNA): TGTGCCAGCAGCGTAGATCCAGCGGGGGGGCAAGAGACCCAGTACTTC.

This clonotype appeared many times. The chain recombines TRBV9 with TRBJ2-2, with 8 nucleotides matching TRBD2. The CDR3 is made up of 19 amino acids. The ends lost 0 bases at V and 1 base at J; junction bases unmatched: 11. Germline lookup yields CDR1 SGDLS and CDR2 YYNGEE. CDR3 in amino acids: CASSVDPRKLAGNTGELFF. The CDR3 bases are TGTGCCAGCAGCGTAGACCCTAGGAAGCTAGCGGGGAACACCGGGGAGCTGTTTTTT. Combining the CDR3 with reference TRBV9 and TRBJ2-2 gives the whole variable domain DSGVTQTPKHLITATGQRVTLRCSPRSGDLSVYWYQQSLDQGLQFLIQYYNGEERAKGNILERFSAQQFPDLHSELNLSSLELGDSALYFCASSVDPRKLAGNTGELFFGEGSRLTVL.

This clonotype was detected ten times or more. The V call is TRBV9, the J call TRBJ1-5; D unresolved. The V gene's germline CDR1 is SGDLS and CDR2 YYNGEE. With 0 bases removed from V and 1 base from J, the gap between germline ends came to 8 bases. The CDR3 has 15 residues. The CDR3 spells CASSVGGKSNQPQHF. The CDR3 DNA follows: TGTGCCAGCAGCGTAGGAGGAAAAAGCAATCAGCCCCAGCATTTT.

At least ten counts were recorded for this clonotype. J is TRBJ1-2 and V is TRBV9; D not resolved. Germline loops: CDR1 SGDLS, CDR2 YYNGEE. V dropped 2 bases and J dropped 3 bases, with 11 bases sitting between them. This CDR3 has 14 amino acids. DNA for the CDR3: TGTGCCAGCAGCGTTGAATGGGGTGACTATGGCTACACCTTC. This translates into CASSVEWGDYGYTF. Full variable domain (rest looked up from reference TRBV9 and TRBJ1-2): DSGVTQTPKHLITATGQRVTLRCSPRSGDLSVYWYQQSLDQGLQFLIQYYNGEERAKGNILERFSAQQFPDLHSELNLSSLELGDSALYFCASSVEWGDYGYTFGSGTRLTVV.

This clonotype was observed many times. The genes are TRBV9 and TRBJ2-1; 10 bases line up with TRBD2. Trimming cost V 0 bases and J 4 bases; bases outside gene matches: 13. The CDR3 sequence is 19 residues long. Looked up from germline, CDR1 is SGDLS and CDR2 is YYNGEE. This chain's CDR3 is CASSVGGLAGDKRYNEQFF. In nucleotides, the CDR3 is TGTGCCAGCAGCGTAGGTGGGCTAGCGGGAGATAAACGTTACAATGAGCAGTTCTTC.

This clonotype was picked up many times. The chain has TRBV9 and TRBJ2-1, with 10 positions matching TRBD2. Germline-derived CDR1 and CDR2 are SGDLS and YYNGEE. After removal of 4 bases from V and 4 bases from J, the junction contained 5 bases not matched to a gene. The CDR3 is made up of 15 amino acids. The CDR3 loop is CASSPPGLAYNEQFF. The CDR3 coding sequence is TGTGCCAGCAGCCCTCCGGGACTAGCGTACAATGAGCAGTTCTTC.

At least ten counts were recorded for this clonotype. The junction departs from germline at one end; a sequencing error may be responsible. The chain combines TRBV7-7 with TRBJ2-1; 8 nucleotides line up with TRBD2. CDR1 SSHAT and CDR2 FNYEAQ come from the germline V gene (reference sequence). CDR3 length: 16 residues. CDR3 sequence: CASNPPGRGEYNEQFF. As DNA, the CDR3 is TGTGCTAGCAACCCCCCAGGGCGGGGGGAATACAATGAGCAGTTCTTC.

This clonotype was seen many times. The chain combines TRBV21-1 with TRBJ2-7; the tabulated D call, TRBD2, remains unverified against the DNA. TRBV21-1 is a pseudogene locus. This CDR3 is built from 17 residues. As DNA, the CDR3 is TGTGCCAGCAGCAAAGCGCTTTTGGGGACTAGGGCCTACGAGCAGTACGTC. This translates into CASSKALLGTRAYEQYV.

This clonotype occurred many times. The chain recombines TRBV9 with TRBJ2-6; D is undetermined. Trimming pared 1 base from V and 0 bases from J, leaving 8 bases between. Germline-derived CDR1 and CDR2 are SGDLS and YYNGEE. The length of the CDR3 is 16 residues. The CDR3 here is CASSVTGFSGANVLTF. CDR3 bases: TGTGCCAGCAGCGTAACTGGGTTCTCTGGGGCCAACGTCCTGACTTTC.

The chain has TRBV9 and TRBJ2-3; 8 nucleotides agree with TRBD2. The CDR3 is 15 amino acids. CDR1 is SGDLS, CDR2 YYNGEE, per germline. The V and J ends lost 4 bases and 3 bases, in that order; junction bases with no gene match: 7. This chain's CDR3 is CASSFTSGATDTQYF. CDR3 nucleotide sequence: TGTGCCAGCAGCTTCACTAGCGGAGCTACAGATACGCAGTATTTT.

The CDR3 sequence: CASSVPWGDEQFF. The CDR3 nucleotides are TGTGCCAGCAGCGTACCTTGGGGGGATGAGCAGTTCTTC. V is TRBV9 and J is TRBJ2-1; D perhaps matches TRBD2 (6 bases). The CDR3 contains 13 residues. Germline V lookup: CDR1 SGDLS, CDR2 YYNGEE. The V and J ends lost 1 base and 8 bases respectively, with 10 bases between them.

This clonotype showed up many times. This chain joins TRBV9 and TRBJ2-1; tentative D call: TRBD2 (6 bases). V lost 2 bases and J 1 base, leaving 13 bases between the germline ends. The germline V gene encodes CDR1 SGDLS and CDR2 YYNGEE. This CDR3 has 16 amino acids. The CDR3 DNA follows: TGTGCCAGCAGCGTGTTCCTAGCGCCTTCCTACAATGAGCAGTTCTTC. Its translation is CASSVFLAPSYNEQFF.

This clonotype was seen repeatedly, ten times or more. The CDR3 here is CASSVGGGEYNDEQFF. CDR3 bases: TGTGCCAGCAGCGTAGGTGGGGGCGAGTACAATGATGAGCAGTTCTTC. V usage is TRBV9 and J usage is TRBJ2-1; a possible D gene is TRBD1 (6 bases). V lost 0 bases, J lost 8 bases, and 18 bases lay in between. Per germline, CDR1 SGDLS and CDR2 YYNGEE. This CDR3 spans 16 amino acids.

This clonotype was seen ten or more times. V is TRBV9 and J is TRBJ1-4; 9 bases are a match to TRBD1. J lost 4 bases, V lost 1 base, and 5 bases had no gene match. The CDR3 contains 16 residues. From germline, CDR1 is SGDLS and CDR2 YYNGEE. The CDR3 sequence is CASSVTGTGLNEKLFF. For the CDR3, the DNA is TGTGCCAGCAGCGTAACCGGGACAGGGCTTAATGAAAAACTGTTTTTT.

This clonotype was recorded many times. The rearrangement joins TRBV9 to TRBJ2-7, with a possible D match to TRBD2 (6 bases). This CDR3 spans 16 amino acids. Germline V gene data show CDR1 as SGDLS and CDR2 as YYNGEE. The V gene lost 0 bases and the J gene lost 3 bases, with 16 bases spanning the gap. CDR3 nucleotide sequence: TGTGCCAGCAGCGTAGGGGCTAGCGCGAGACTCTACGAGCAGTACGTC. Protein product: CASSVGASARLYEQYV.

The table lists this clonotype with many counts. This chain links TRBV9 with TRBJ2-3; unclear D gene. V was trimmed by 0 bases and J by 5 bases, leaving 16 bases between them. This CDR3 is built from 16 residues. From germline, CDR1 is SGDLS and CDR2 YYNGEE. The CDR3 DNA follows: TGTGCCAGCAGCGTAGGGGTTCACGACGCTTTAGATACGCAGTATTTT. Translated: CASSVGVHDALDTQYF.